This T cell receptor beta chain was retrieved from a study of beta chain features in type 1 diabetes. General study results and limits: Insertion counts at VDJ junctions were lower in type 1 diabetes patients, who also showed more deletions there.

This CDR3 contains 14 residues. Germline CDR1 and CDR2: MGHDK and SYGVNS. Deletions cut 6 bases from V and 4 bases from J, with 12 bases between. Remarks on this clone: Its target is not known.

Since all of the isolated RNA was reverse transcribed, expressed TCRB transcripts were what got sequenced. Data came from immunoSEQ multiplex PCR; TCRdb stores just in-frame clones and leaves some out. The sample has about 15,000 clones, around 43% seen once. The TCR was taken from a middle-aged woman in good health. The source material was stem cell memory CD4+ T cells from blood. The chain recombines TRBV25-1 with TRBJ2-2, with D tentatively TRBD1 (6 bases). CDR3 DNA sequence: TGTGCCAGCAGATTGACAGGTTCCACCGGGGAGCTGTTTTTT. This translates into CASRLTGSTGELFF.